The 25 T cell receptor beta chains given below trace back to one sample, sequenced in a study of blood T cell repertoires in COVID-19. Assay used: immunoSEQ multiplex PCR; TCRdb lists only in-frame clones, some missing. The table lists about 80,000 clones, approximately 80% of them singletons. The source material was peripheral blood. The source of these receptors is a man aged 80 or over with acute or convalescent COVID-19.

The chain carries TRBV6-5 and TRBJ2-3; 9 bases map to TRBD1. With V trimmed by 7 bases and J by 1 base, 6 bases remained unmatched. Germline V gives CDR1 MNHEY, CDR2 SVGAGI. This CDR3 region has 15 residues. DNA for the CDR3: TGTGCCAGCACCGACACAGGGGGCGGCACAGATACGCAGTATTTT. Protein: CASTDTGGGTDTQYF.

The CDR3 sequence: CASSYRNTEAFF. In nucleotides, the CDR3 is TGTGCCAGCAGTTATAGGAACACTGAAGCTTTCTTT. The gene calls are TRBV6-2 or TRBV6-3 and TRBJ1-1; D unclear. There are 12 residues in the CDR3. Germline lookup yields CDR1 MNHEY and CDR2 SVGEGT. V shed 3 bases and J shed 1 base, with 3 bases lying between them.

The CDR3 here is CAWSVIGVTEAFF. DNA for the CDR3: TGTGCCTGGAGTGTAATAGGGGTCACTGAAGCTTTCTTT. The chain employs TRBV30 and TRBJ1-1; weak D call: TRBD1 (5 bases). Trimming shortened V by 0 bases and J by 4 bases, and 9 bases separated the two germline ends. Per the germline V gene, CDR1 is GTSNPN and CDR2 is SVGIG (reference sequence). The CDR3 has 13 amino acids.

The rearrangement joins TRBV2 to TRBJ1-6, with TRBD1 as a possible D gene (6 bases). V was pared by 5 bases and J by 0 bases, with 11 bases between. The CDR3 spans 16 residues. CDR1 and CDR2 (germline): SNHLY, FYNNEI. Here the CDR3 reads CASSTGSTSYNSPLHF. CDR3 nucleotides: TGTGCCAGCAGTACAGGGTCTACCTCCTATAATTCACCCCTCCACTTT.

The rearrangement joins TRBV18 to TRBJ2-2; 7 bases match TRBD1. Germline V gives CDR1 KGHSH, CDR2 LQKENI. The V and J ends lost 2 bases and 4 bases, in that order; junction bases with no gene match: 7. The CDR3 is 16 amino acids. CDR3 nucleotide sequence: TGTGCCAGCTCACCAGGAGCAGGGGGTATCACCGGGGAGCTGTTTTTT. Its translation is CASSPGAGGITGELFF. Variable domain in full (rest from reference TRBV18 and TRBJ2-2): NAGVMQNPRHLVRRRGQEARLRCSPMKGHSHVYWYRQLPEEGLKFMVYLQKENIIDESGMPKERFSAEFPKEGPSILRIQQVVRGDSAAYFCASSPGAGGITGELFFGEGSRLTVL.

The V call is TRBV19, the J call TRBJ1-2, with 10 bases aligning to TRBD1. The length of the CDR3 is 19 residues. Germline V gene sequence: CDR1 LNHDA, CDR2 SQIVND (reference sequence). The junction had 15 bases not matched to a gene; V was cut back by 5 bases and J by 0 bases. CDR3 coding DNA: TGTGCCAGTAGTCTAACGGGGAAGGGGACAGGGGACGCTAACTATGGCTACACCTTC. It is translated as CASSLTGKGTGDANYGYTF. Full variable domain (rest looked up from reference TRBV19 and TRBJ1-2): DGGITQSPKYLFRKEGQNVTLSCEQNLNHDAMYWYRQDPGQGLRLIYYSQIVNDFQKGDIAEGYSVSREKKESFPLTVTSAQKNPTAFYLCASSLTGKGTGDANYGYTFGSGTRLTVV.

The rearrangement links TRBV6-4 to TRBJ2-2, with 8 bases aligning to TRBD2. Germline V lookup: CDR1 MRHNA, CDR2 SNTAGT. J gave up 1 base and V 8 bases, and 6 bases lay outside the gene matches. The CDR3 extends over 15 amino acids. CDR3 sequence (DNA): TGTGCCAGCGCATTGAGCGGGGGGAACACCGGGGAGCTGTTTTTT. Translation gives CASALSGGNTGELFF.

CDR3 sequence reads: CATSDSGETEAFF. CDR3 bases: TGTGCCACCAGTGACTCAGGGGAGACTGAAGCTTTCTTT. The V call is TRBV24-1, the J call TRBJ1-1; D is possibly TRBD1 (6 bases). Trimming cost V 4 bases and J 5 bases, with 10 bases left between them. Per the germline V gene, CDR1 is KGHDR and CDR2 is SFDVKD. This CDR3 region has 13 residues.

The chain uses TRBV7-9 and TRBJ1-2; 10 bases are a match to TRBD1. This CDR3 comprises 15 residues. Germline V gene data show CDR1 as SEHNR and CDR2 as FQNEAQ (reference sequence). J lost 2 bases, V lost 6 bases, and 6 bases had no gene match. In DNA, the CDR3 is TGTGCCAGCAGTAGGGACAGGGGTGGCAACTATGGCTACACCTTC. Translated, it gives CASSRDRGGNYGYTF.

The V call is TRBV9, the J call TRBJ1-4, with D perhaps TRBD1 (5 bases). Germline V gene sequence: CDR1 SGDLS, CDR2 YYNGEE. Trimming removed 0 bases from V and 0 bases from J, with 9 bases in between. The CDR3 loop spans 16 amino acids. Written as DNA, the CDR3 is TGTGCCAGCAGCGTAGTCCCGGGGGCAACTAATGAAAAACTGTTTTTT. Protein sequence: CASSVVPGATNEKLFF.

By its share, this clone is medium-sized. V and J are TRBV7-9 and TRBJ1-1, with TRBD1 matching over 8 bases. The CDR3 is 16 residues long. J gave up 4 bases and V 1 base, and 8 bases lay outside the gene matches. From germline, CDR1 is SEHNR and CDR2 FQNEAQ (reference sequence). CDR3 loop: CASSLVAGGHGTEAFF. The CDR3 DNA reads as TGTGCCAGCAGCTTAGTTGCAGGGGGCCATGGCACTGAAGCTTTCTTT.

The V gene is TRBV6-5, the J gene TRBJ1-5; D unresolved. This CDR3 spans 15 amino acids. The V end lost 2 bases, the J end lost 4 bases, and 12 bases lay between the germline ends. The germline CDR1 and CDR2 sequences are MNHEY and SVGAGI. CDR3 nucleotide sequence: TGTGCCAGCAGTTACAGTAGGGAGGGAAATCAGCCCCAGCATTTT. Translation: CASSYSREGNQPQHF.

The genes are TRBV5-1 and TRBJ1-5; the match to TRBD1 covers 8 bases. The CDR3 loop spans 14 amino acids. V lost 3 bases and J lost 7; bases outside the gene matches: 6. CDR1 and CDR2 from the germline V gene are SGHRS and YFSETQ. In DNA form, the CDR3 reads TGCGCCAGCAGCTCCGGACAGGGCGGCCAGCCCCAGCATTTT. Residues: CASSSGQGGQPQHF.

The gene calls are TRBV5-5 and TRBJ1-5; 7 nucleotides agree with TRBD1. This CDR3 has 16 amino acids. J lost 2 bases, V lost 0 bases, and 5 bases had no gene match. Looked up from germline, CDR1 is SGHKS and CDR2 is YYEKEE (reference sequence). The CDR3 spells CASSLGADRGNQPQHF. The CDR3 nucleotides read TGTGCCAGCAGCTTGGGAGCAGACAGGGGCAATCAGCCCCAGCATTTT.

This chain joins TRBV2 and TRBJ2-4; weak D call: TRBD2 (5 bases). The CDR3 covers 12 residues. V lost 3 bases and J lost 9, with 9 bases in between. Germline loops: CDR1 SNHLY, CDR2 FYNNEI. In DNA, the CDR3 is TGTGCCAGCAGTGAGCCTAGCTTCATTCAGTACTTC. Its protein product is CASSEPSFIQYF.

This clone was counted only a few times. The chain uses TRBV10-1 and TRBJ2-7; D possibly corresponds to TRBD2 (6 bases). The ends were cut back, 6 bases at V and 3 bases at J, with 15 bases in the middle. Germline CDR1 WNHNN, CDR2 SYGVQD (reference sequence). This CDR3 has 14 amino acids. The CDR3: CASSDGGKSYEQYF. CDR3 nucleotide sequence: TGCGCCAGCAGCGACGGGGGAAAGAGCTACGAGCAGTACTTC.

The chain uses TRBV19 and TRBJ1-1; perhaps TRBD1 as D (5 bases). The CDR3 consists of 14 residues. V lost 3 bases and J lost 1, with 9 bases in between. Germline loops: CDR1 LNHDA, CDR2 SQIVND (reference sequence). Here the CDR3 reads CASSIGRGNTEAFF. CDR3 DNA sequence: TGTGCCAGTAGTATCGGGAGGGGGAACACTGAAGCTTTCTTT.

The chain has TRBV18 and TRBJ1-4; 7 bases fit TRBD1. Germline V gives CDR1 KGHSH, CDR2 LQKENI. V gave up 2 bases and J gave up 4 bases; unmatched junction bases: 7. The CDR3 totals 16 residues. CDR3 coding DNA: TGTGCCAGCTCACCAAATAGACAGGGTGGTAATGAAAAACTGTTTTTT. Residues: CASSPNRQGGNEKLFF.

The chain uses TRBV30 and TRBJ1-2, with 8 bases fitting TRBD1. The junction had 0 bases not matched to a gene; V was cut back by 4 bases and J by 2 bases. The CDR3 has 12 amino acids. Germline V gives CDR1 GTSNPN, CDR2 SVGIG (reference sequence). The CDR3 loop is CAWNRGNYGYTF. In nucleotides, the CDR3 is TGTGCCTGGAACAGGGGGAACTATGGCTACACCTTC.

The chain couples TRBV5-4 to TRBJ1-2; D unresolved. V lost 9 bases and J lost 1, with 16 bases in between. Germline V CDR1 and CDR2: SGHNT, YYREEE (reference sequence). CDR3 length equals 14 residues. CDR3 nucleotides: TGTGCCACCGGCGAAGGACTGCTTAACTATGGCTACACCTTC. Amino acid sequence: CATGEGLLNYGYTF.

This sequence joins TRBV3-1 (or the pseudogene TRBV3-2) and TRBJ1-3, with D possibly being TRBD1 (5 bases). With 2 bases removed from V and 0 bases from J, the gap between germline ends came to 8 bases. The V gene's germline CDR1 is LGHDT and CDR2 YNNKEL (reference sequence). CDR3 length: 15 amino acids. The CDR3 DNA follows: TGTGCCAGCAGCCAACCCCAGGGCTCTGGAAACACCATATATTTT. Encoded protein: CASSQPQGSGNTIYF.

In this sample, this clone turned up a few times. The rearrangement links TRBV7-6 to TRBJ1-2, with D uncertain. Germline CDR1 SGHVS, CDR2 FNYEAQ. Trimming cost V 1 base and J 0 bases, with 9 bases left between them. The CDR3 has 15 residues. The DNA of the CDR3 is TGTGCCAGCAGCTTAGATACTGCTACTAACTATGGCTACACCTTC. It codes for CASSLDTATNYGYTF.

V gene TRBV5-1 combines with J gene TRBJ1-1; D uncertain. Trimming took 4 bases from V and 1 from J, leaving 8 bases between them. The CDR3 has 13 residues. Germline V gene lookup returns CDR1 SGHRS and CDR2 YFSETQ. The CDR3 coding sequence is TGCGCCAGCAGCCTTAACACGAACACTGAAGCTTTCTTT. Its translation is CASSLNTNTEAFF.

V usage is TRBV7-8 and J usage is TRBJ2-1, with D possibly TRBD1 on 6 matching bases. V lost 3 bases and J 2 bases, leaving 11 bases between the germline ends. Germline V lookup: CDR1 SGHVS, CDR2 FQNEAQ. The CDR3 spans 15 residues. CDR3 nucleotide sequence: TGTGCCAGCAGCTTGGACAGCGGACCCTACAATGAGCAGTTCTTC. Its translation: CASSLDSGPYNEQFF.

The chain couples TRBV12-5 to TRBJ2-1; D call uncertain. The CDR3 is made up of 11 amino acids. Germline CDR1 LGHNT, CDR2 FRNRAP. The V end was cut by 3 bases, the J end by 7 bases, with 4 bases between. CDR3 residues: CASGFGNEQFF. The CDR3 coding sequence is TGTGCTAGTGGTTTCGGGAATGAGCAGTTCTTC.